This T cell receptor (beta chain) appears in the sequencing data of a study of T-cell reconstitution after alpha-beta-depleted transplantation in children. Study findings and constraints: The authors attributed T-cell counts and diversity one year after transplant mostly to newly produced T cells.

The CDR3 runs to 16 residues. The V and J ends lost 0 bases and 3 bases, in that order; junction bases with no gene match: 5. In germline, CDR1 is SGHRS, CDR2 YFSETQ. This clonotype was detected only a few times. Its specificity is not known. The authors prepared the TCRbeta library with unique molecular identifiers. TCRdb passed the PCR reads through MiXCR, listing each CDR3 protein once. The table records 440,000 or so distinct CDR3 sequences, approximately 42% of them present only once. The TCR sequence derives from a girl aged 2-10 years with aplastic anemia, due to receive a stem cell transplant. The specimen comprised PBMCs, sampled before TCRalphabeta/CD19-depleted stem cell transplant. This chain connects TRBV5-1 to TRBJ2-1; TRBD2 agrees at 8 bases. The CDR3 DNA follows: TGCGCCAGCAGCTTGGTACCTAGCGGGTTCTACAATGAGCAGTTCTTC. Translated: CASSLVPSGFYNEQFF.